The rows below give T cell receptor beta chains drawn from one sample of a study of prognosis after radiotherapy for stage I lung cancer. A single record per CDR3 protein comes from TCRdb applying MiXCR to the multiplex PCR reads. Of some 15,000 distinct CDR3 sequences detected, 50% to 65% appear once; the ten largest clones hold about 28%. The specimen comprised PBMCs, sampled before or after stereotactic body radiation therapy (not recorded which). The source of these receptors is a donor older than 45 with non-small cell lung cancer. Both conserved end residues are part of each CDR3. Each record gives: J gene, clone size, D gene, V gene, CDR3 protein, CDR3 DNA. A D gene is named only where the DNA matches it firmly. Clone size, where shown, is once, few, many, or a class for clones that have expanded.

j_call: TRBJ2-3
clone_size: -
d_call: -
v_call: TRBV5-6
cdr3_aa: CASSLASTGVYTQYF
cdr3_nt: TGTGCCAGCAGCTTGGCCAGTACGGGTGTATATACGCAGTATTTT

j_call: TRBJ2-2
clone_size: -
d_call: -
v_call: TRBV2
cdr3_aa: CASSGWGLRNTGELFF
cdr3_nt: TGTGCCAGCAGTGGGTGGGGCCTACGGAACACCGGGGAGCTGTTTTTT

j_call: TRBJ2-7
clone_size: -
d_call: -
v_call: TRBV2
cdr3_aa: CAGTPQGTGEQYF
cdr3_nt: TGTGCCGGCACGCCACAGGGTACTGGGGAGCAGTACTTC

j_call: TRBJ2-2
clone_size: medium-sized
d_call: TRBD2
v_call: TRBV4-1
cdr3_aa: CASSQAAGGSVGELFF
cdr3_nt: TGCGCCAGCAGCCAAGCAGCGGGAGGGAGCGTCGGGGAGCTGTTTTTT

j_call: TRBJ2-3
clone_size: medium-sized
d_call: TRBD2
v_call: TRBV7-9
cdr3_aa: CASSVRTSGSTDTQYF
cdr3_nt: TGTGCCAGCAGCGTTCGGACTAGCGGCAGCACAGATACGCAGTATTTT

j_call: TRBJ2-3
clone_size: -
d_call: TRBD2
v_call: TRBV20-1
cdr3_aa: CSARPAWNLAEAPTDTQYF
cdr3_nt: TGCAGTGCTAGACCTGCCTGGAACCTAGCGGAGGCCCCCACAGATACGCAGTATTTT

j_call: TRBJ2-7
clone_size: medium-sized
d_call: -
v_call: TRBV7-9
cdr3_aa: CASSSGRIYEQYF
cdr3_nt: TGTGCCAGCAGCTCCGGAAGGATCTACGAGCAGTACTTC

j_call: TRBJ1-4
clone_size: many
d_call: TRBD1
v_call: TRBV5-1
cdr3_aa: CASRPRDRVHEKLFF
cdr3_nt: TGCGCCAGCCGACCCCGGGACAGGGTGCATGAAAAACTGTTTTTT

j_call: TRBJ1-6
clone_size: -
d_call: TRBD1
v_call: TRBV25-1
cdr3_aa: CASIDPTGGLSPLHF
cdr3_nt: TGTGCCAGCATTGATCCTACAGGGGGTTTGTCACCCCTCCACTTT

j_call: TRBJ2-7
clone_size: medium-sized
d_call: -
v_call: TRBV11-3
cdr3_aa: CASSLGGSYEQYF
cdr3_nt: TGTGCCAGCAGCTTGGGGGGCTCCTACGAGCAGTACTTC

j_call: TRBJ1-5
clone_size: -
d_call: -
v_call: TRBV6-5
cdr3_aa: CASSYPDSFNQSQHF
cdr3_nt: TGTGCCAGCAGTTACCCGGACAGCTTCAATCAGTCCCAGCATTTT

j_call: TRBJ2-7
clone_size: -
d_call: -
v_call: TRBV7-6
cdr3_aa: CASSLSGVSSYEQYF
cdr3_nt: TGTGCCAGCAGCTTGAGCGGAGTCAGCTCCTACGAGCAGTACTTC